This T cell receptor (beta chain) was identified in a study of cytomegalovirus exposure and HLA in healthy donors (TCRdb year 2017). Some background on the complete study: According to an earlier analysis of 550 to 700 of the donors, about 190 million T cells yielded roughly 110 million unique TCR beta sequences and around 300 Gb of sequence data. Around 330 gigabases of sequencing data and about 92 million unique TCR sequences made up an early release that covered roughly 670 HLA-typed donors. Among the roughly 410 genotyped donors, around 81% belonged to the genetic ancestry cluster associated with self-reported Caucasian donors. The aim of the study was to test whether cataloging public T cell receptors could identify signatures of past pathogen exposure. Using immunosequencing, the study profiled T cell repertoires from about 620 subjects and related those repertoires to cytomegalovirus serostatus. Along with the approximately 670-subject first cohort, a separate validation cohort of roughly 110 different subjects was used. The study combined high-throughput TCR immunosequencing, statistical association of individual TCRs with disease status, and machine learning to predict cytomegalovirus infection status. To study patterns of TCR occurrence, a later analysis re-analyzed previously published TCR beta repertoires from 666 donors and added high-resolution HLA genotyping. The later analysis used no new phenotypic data to find candidate immune exposures, relying instead on TCR beta sequences and their occurrence across donors. An earlier analysis of fewer than 750 of the donors used high-throughput TCR beta sequencing to judge whether each TCR beta V gene segment behaved as functional or pseudogenic. Donor age, sex, ethnicity and CMV serostatus were compiled together with the repertoire data. Genome-wide SNP genotypes for about 65% of the 666 donors were used in a later genetic analysis, which treated that subset as a discovery cohort. All discovery cohort repertoires had been generated using a single sequencing platform. Both class I and class II loci were covered by HLA typing, at four-digit resolution. Typing coverage differed by locus: A, B, C, DRB1 and DQB1 were typed in roughly 629-640 donors, DQA1 in 522, DPA1 in approximately 600, and DPB1 in 400 to 480. Because of strong linkage in the cohort, roughly five DR-DQ haplotypes were treated as single units for association and clustering. Among about 400 genotyped donors of the cohort, an average of approximately 220,000 unique TCR beta nucleotide sequences was sequenced per donor, of which roughly 17% were non-productive.

Relative to germline, V is missing 3 bases and J is missing 7 bases, with 6 bases of the junction outside any gene match. The cysteine opens and the phenylalanine closes a CDR3 of 14 amino acids. The kept DNA is CDR3 alone, 42 bases in frame from the first base. CDR1 and CDR2, looked up from the germline V gene, are SGHAT and FQNNGV. In total, approximately 700 healthy bone marrow donors made up the cohort. All cohort members were sampled while nominally healthy, although unrecorded immune exposures were likely present. The donor tested CMV seropositive and was one of the 289 seropositive cohort members. A peripheral blood sample was collected from each donor, and TCR beta sequencing was performed on peripheral blood mononuclear cells. The Qiagen DNeasy Blood Extraction Kit was used to extract genomic DNA from the blood cell samples. Library construction relied on the immunoSEQ multiplex PCR assay. For the multiplex PCR, a mixture combining 60 forward primers for TCR Vbeta segments and 13 reverse primers for TCR Jbeta segments was used. A multiplex PCR assay on genomic DNA amplified the CDR3 region of rearranged TCR beta genes. On the Illumina HiSeq System, the amplified TCR beta libraries were sequenced as 87-base-pair reads. In the original analysis: Across the roughly 700 repertoires, a later analysis counted 78 million or so unique TCR beta chains, 9.5 million to 13 million of which were shared by at least two donors. A nearest-neighbor algorithm error-corrected the raw reads and collapsed the reads into unique sequences, merging closely related sequences to remove PCR and sequencing errors. V, D and J gene segments were assigned by aligning CDR3 sequences to IMGT reference sequences. For a sequence to be retained, at least a six-nucleotide match to both a V gene segment and a J gene segment was required. A rearrangement counted as productive if the CDR3 had no stop codons and remained in frame with V and J, and every other rearrangement counted as non-productive. Following IMGT convention, CDR3 was defined as the stretch from the second conserved V-encoded cysteine to the conserved J-encoded phenylalanine. The earlier analysis of roughly 590 of the donors excluded any sequence lacking an unambiguous match to a single V gene segment. An earlier analysis of approximately 590 of the donors classified V segments as functional when productive rearrangements were above 56.7% and as segregating when the standard deviation between donors was above 5%. To diagnose cytomegalovirus status from the catalog of TCR beta chain sequences, a statistical classification framework was built. V and J gene assignment, in a later analysis, came from comparing TCR nucleotide sequences with IMGT/GENE-DB human TR gene sequences. Using the TCRdist pipeline, a later analysis assigned CDR3 sequences along with most-parsimonious VDJ recombination scenarios. In a later analysis, each TCR beta chain was defined by its CDR3 amino acid sequence together with its V-gene family, and reads without a unique V-gene family were excluded. A later analysis removed 592 highly shared, low-generation-probability nucleotide sequences to deal with suspected cross-contamination and a sequencing artifact. A later analysis calculated a clonal expansion index for each public chain from normalized within-repertoire ranks of inferred template counts. In a later analysis, generation probabilities were computed using a VDJ recombination model fitted to out-of-frame rearrangements, and the results were checked against IGoR. Hypergeometric tests were used in a later analysis to score TCR-TCR, TCR-HLA and TCR-CMV co-occurrence, with a repertoire-size bias correction applied to the TCR pairs. To estimate false discovery rates, a later analysis permuted the HLA or CMV assignments 20 times. In a later analysis, co-occurring TCRs were grouped with DBSCAN, and TCRdist sequence similarity was added when clustering was performed within HLA-allele-positive subsets. Repertoires with fewer than 30,000 or more than 120,000 public chains, plus five repertoires with anomalous nucleotide sharing, were excluded from co-occurrence clustering. As stored in TCRdb, this immuneACCESS dataset retains in-frame rearrangements with V and J assigned. A fraction of the clones does not appear; measured against another copy, unresolved V genes explain less than half of the discrepancy, and the remainder lacks a known reason. That table supplies the V and J calls and clone size; D and trimming were determined from the DNA. In all, the sample holds tens of thousands of clones, and approximately 74% of those were seen once. The biggest ten clones account for 22% of the sample.

Notes on this clone: Its antigen is unknown. Nothing much larger sits one base from this clone, and base qualities are not available.

Broader findings and caveats from the paper: Because counts were too low, 15 to 20 rarely observed V segments, including chromosome 9 orphons, were left out of the earlier analysis of 500 to 650 of the donors. Strong co-occurrence of HLA alleles, especially DR and DQ, made assigning TCR associations to individual alleles difficult. The study listed approximately 150 TCR beta chains as associated with cytomegalovirus. For the cohort, immune exposure information was limited to CMV serostatus. Linkage disequilibrium might explain the correlated functional status among segregating V segments, but an unknown experimental factor could not be ruled out. In an earlier analysis of around 600 of the donors, most TCR beta V segments were observed in productive rearrangements about 87% or about 30% of the time, broadly matching IMGT annotations. Most CMV-associated TCR beta chains appeared to be HLA-restricted in a later analysis, and the HLA associations seemed to be driven largely by CMV exposure. In vitro tests confirmed that a few of the cytomegalovirus-associated TCR beta chains recognize cytomegalovirus antigens. A cluster of highly shared sequence variants was judged likely to represent a technical artifact of the sequencing pipeline. While some public TCRs were present in many individuals, most TCR sequences turned up only very rarely across donors. In a later analysis, several top co-occurrence clusters were reported to appear linked to parvovirus B19, influenza, CMV and Epstein-Barr virus. Sequencing depth was assumed to be roughly uniform across donors in the presence/absence analyses, though that assumption may not hold. In a later analysis, HLA-associated TCR beta chains showed more clonal expansion and lower generation probabilities than non-associated chains that were equally common. V-gene and J-gene trimming of TCR beta chains was associated with a missense DCLRE1C variant in a later genetic analysis, and the association was replicated in an independent cohort. The authors suggested that the approach could potentially be generalized to other disease states and immunological phenotypes. A further reported finding was that TCR beta sequences accurately predicted the HLA-A and HLA-B alleles for most subjects in the first cohort. Some IMGT-functional V segments, including TRBV6-2 and TRBV6-3, could not be told apart with the 87-base-pair reads, so those segments were excluded. At a false discovery rate of 0.05, a later analysis linked some 17,000 TCR beta sequences to specific HLA alleles. Cytomegalovirus status was reported to be diagnosed by the classifier with high specificity and sensitivity in both the original and validation cohorts. The cohort was sequenced for TCR beta chains only, and without alpha or paired-chain data the features that could be detected were limited. In a later analysis, the rate of TCR association differed among HLA loci, with DRB1 alleles having the most associated TCRs and HLA-C alleles having the fewest. HLA typing was unavailable for some donors at each locus, so association tests used only the typed subset. According to a later genetic analysis, donors in an Asian-associated ancestry cluster had fewer N-insertions in productive TCRs than the roughly 670-donor mean.

This receptor chain uses TRBV11-2 and TRBJ2-7; 10 nucleotides in the junction match TRBD2. The TCR originated in a woman aged 30 to 39 in good health and CMV-seropositive. Source material: PBMCs. The CDR3 reads CASSFLAGVAEQYF. The DNA sequence follows: TGTGCCAGCAGCTTTCTAGCGGGAGTAGCTGAGCAGTACTTC. With all but the CDR3 taken from the reference TRBV11-2 and TRBJ2-7 genes, the full variable domain is: EAGVAQSPRYKIIEKRQSVAFWCNPISGHATLYWYQQILGQGPKLLIQFQNNGVVDDSQLPKDRFSAERLKGVDSTLKIQPAKLEDSAVYLCASSFLAGVAEQYFGPGTRLTVT.